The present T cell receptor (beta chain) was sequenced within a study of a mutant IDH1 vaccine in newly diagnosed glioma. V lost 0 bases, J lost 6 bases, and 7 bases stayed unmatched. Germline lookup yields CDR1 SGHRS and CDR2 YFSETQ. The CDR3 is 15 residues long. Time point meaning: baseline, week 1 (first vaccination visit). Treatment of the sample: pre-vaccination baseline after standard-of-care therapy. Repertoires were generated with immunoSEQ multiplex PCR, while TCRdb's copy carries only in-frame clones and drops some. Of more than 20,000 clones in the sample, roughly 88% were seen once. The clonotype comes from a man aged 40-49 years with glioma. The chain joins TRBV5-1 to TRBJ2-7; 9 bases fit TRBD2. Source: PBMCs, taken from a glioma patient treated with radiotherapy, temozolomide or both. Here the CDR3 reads CASSLEAGGAAEQYF. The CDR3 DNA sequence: TGCGCCAGCAGCTTGGAGGCGGGAGGGGCGGCCGAGCAGTACTTC.